This TCR beta chain was sequenced during a study of T cell changes during pregnancy in multiple sclerosis. This clone was seen once. The method was immunoSEQ multiplex PCR; TCRdb's version includes in-frame clones alone and lacks a portion of them. The sample contains about 50,000 clones, more than 90% of which appear only once. The source is a female donor with multiple sclerosis, enrolled in a pregnancy study. The specimen was CD4+ T cells from peripheral blood mononuclear cells, collected before pregnancy.

The CDR3 loop reads CASSLGQREQYF. The DNA for the CDR3 is TGCGCCAGCAGCTTAGGACAGCGCGAGCAGTACTTC. This sequence joins TRBV5-1 and TRBJ2-7, with D perhaps matching TRBD1 (6 bases). CDR3 length: 12 amino acids. Germline values: CDR1 SGHRS, CDR2 YFSETQ. V was clipped by 2 bases and J by 6 bases, with 9 bases between them.